Sequencing of this T cell receptor beta chain was carried out in a study of OX40 agonist ivuxolimab in advanced cancers. Per germline, CDR1 MGHRA and CDR2 YSYEKL. Unmatched junction bases numbered 5, after V lost 2 bases and J lost 1 base. This CDR3 contains 16 residues. This clone was observed once. Some clones are missing from TCRdb's copy, which holds only in-frame ones; the method was immunoSEQ multiplex PCR. The sample lists 60,000 to 80,000 clones; roughly 88% were seen once. The genes are TRBV4-1 and TRBJ1-5; TRBD1 matches 7 bases. The source material was CD4+ or CD8+ T cells sorted from blood, sampled in a trial of the OX40 agonist ivuxolimab. This TCR came from an adult with an advanced solid tumor such as melanoma, head and neck, liver or kidney cancer. Written as DNA, the CDR3 is TGCGCCAGCAGCCAACTCCAGGGGGACAGCAATCAGCCCCAGCATTTT. Amino acid sequence: CASSQLQGDSNQPQHF.